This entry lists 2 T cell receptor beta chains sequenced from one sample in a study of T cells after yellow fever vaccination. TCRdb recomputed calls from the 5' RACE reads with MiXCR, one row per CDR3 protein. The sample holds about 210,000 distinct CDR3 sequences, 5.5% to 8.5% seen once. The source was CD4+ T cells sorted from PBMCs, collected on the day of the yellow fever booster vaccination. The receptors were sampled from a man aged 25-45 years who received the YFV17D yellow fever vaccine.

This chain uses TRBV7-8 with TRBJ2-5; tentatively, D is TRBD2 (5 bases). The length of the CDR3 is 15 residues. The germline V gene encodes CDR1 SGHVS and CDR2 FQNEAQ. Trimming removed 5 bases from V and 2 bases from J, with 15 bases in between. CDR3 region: CASSRGLARQETQYF. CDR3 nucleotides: TGTGCCAGCAGCCGTGGACTGGCTAGACAAGAGACCCAGTACTTC.

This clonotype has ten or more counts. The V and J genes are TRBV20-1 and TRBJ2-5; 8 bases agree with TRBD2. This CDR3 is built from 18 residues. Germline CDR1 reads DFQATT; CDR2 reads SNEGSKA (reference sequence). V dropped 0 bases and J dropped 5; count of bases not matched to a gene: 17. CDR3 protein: CSARDGLAGGPLGETQYF. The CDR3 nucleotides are TGCAGTGCTAGAGATGGGCTAGCGGGCGGCCCCCTCGGGGAGACCCAGTACTTC.